The next 12 T cell receptor beta chains were all read from a single sample in a study of blood T cells in healthy people across ages. A J-beta primer mix and a sample-barcoded 5' primer were used in a second PCR of about 6 to 12 cycles. TCRdb reprocessed the 5' RACE reads with MiXCR, giving one entry per CDR3 protein. The sample carries about 560,000 distinct CDR3 sequences, 27% recorded once. The sample also formed part of further work on T cells of mothers and their children.

Sequencing used blood. The receptors derive from a boy aged 2 to 10 in good health.

V usage is TRBV6-1 and J usage is TRBJ2-5; D gene ambiguous. The CDR3 contains 14 residues. V was cut by 10 bases and J by 4 bases, with 19 bases left in between. Germline values: CDR1 MNHNS, CDR2 SASEGT. The CDR3 coding sequence is TGTGCCAACGCACCTCTATCTAGTCGAGAGACCCAGTACTTC. Translation: CANAPLSSRETQYF.

This clonotype was observed once. CDR3: CASSESSSSYEQYF. The CDR3 DNA reads TGCGCCAGCAGCGAGTCAAGCAGCTCCTACGAGCAGTACTTC. This chain uses TRBV5-1 with TRBJ2-7; D remains ambiguous. V lost 4 bases, J lost 0 bases, and 11 bases lay in between. Per germline, CDR1 SGHRS and CDR2 YFSETQ. This CDR3 has 14 residues.

This clonotype is a singleton in its sample. V is TRBV7-8 and J is TRBJ2-7; D could derive from TRBD1 or TRBD2 (6 bases each). CDR1 is SGHVS and CDR2 is FQNEAQ in the germline V gene. V was cut by 4 bases and J by 6 bases, with 13 bases left in between. CDR3 length equals 13 residues. The CDR3 loop reads CASSSGGLGEQYF. The CDR3 region has the DNA TGTGCCAGCAGCTCTGGGGGGCTGGGCGAGCAGTACTTC. Complete variable domain (other parts from reference TRBV7-8 and TRBJ2-7): GAGVSQSPRYKVAKRGQDVALRCDPISGHVSLFWYQQALGQGPEFLTYFQNEAQLDKSGLPSDRFFAERPEGSVSTLKIQRTQQEDSAVYLCASSSGGLGEQYFGPGTRLTVT.

The CDR3 DNA sequence: TGCAGTGCTAGAGATGGGACTGGATATGGCTACACCTTC. This sequence encodes CSARDGTGYGYTF. The chain uses TRBV20-1 and TRBJ1-2; D perhaps matches TRBD1 (5 bases). The V and J ends lost 0 bases and 5 bases respectively, with 10 bases between them. The CDR3 has 13 residues. Germline V lookup: CDR1 DFQATT, CDR2 SNEGSKA (reference sequence).

This clonotype has just a few counts. J is TRBJ2-1 and V is TRBV29-1; D not certain. The V end was cut by 5 bases, the J end by 9 bases, with 11 bases between. Germline V gives CDR1 SQVTM, CDR2 ANQGSEA. The length of the CDR3 is 11 residues. The DNA for the CDR3 is TGCAGCGTTCTATTCGGTCTTGAGCAGTTCTTC. Amino acids: CSVLFGLEQFF.

This clonotype was recorded a few times. The chain links TRBV5-1 to TRBJ2-3; D uncertain. The CDR3 runs to 12 residues. Germline assignment: CDR1 SGHRS and CDR2 YFSETQ. V lost 3 bases, J lost 4 bases, and 6 bases lay in between. In DNA, the CDR3 is TGCGCCAGCAGCTCGACTCCAGATACGCAGTATTTT. Protein: CASSSTPDTQYF.

This clonotype was picked up a small number of times. The chain joins TRBV2 to TRBJ2-7, with TRBD2 identical over 10 bases. The V and J ends lost 2 bases and 1 base, in that order; junction bases with no gene match: 11. Germline V gene sequence: CDR1 SNHLY, CDR2 FYNNEI. The CDR3 totals 18 residues. CDR3 loop: CASSERSGRSRVSYEQYF. The CDR3 DNA sequence: TGTGCCAGCAGTGAACGTAGCGGGAGGTCCCGTGTTTCCTACGAGCAGTACTTC.

The gene calls are TRBV7-2 and TRBJ2-2; 8 positions match TRBD2. The junction had 4 bases not matched to a gene; V was cut back by 1 base and J by 6 bases. This CDR3 is 15 amino acids long. CDR1 is SGHTA and CDR2 is FQGNSA in the germline V gene. The CDR3 nucleotides read TGTGCCAGCAGCTTAGGGACTAGCCCCGCCGGGGAGCTGTTTTTT. It specifies CASSLGTSPAGELFF.

With regard to this clonotype: One end of the junction fails to match germline, which may point to a read error. The chain employs TRBV2 and TRBJ2-7; weak D call: TRBD1 (6 bases). This CDR3 has 13 amino acids. Looked up from germline, CDR1 is SNHLY and CDR2 is FYNNEI. The CDR3 reads CASVNRVGYELYF. The DNA of the CDR3 is TGTGCCAGCGTAAACAGGGTAGGGTACGAGCTGTACTTC.

This chain uses TRBV11-2 with TRBJ1-2, with 11 bases matching TRBD1. V trimming: 1 base; J trimming: 8 bases; junction bases outside the gene matches: 6. Germline CDR1 SGHAT, CDR2 FQNNGV. CDR3 length: 15 amino acids. The CDR3 spells CASSLAGQGAGGYTF. CDR3 nucleotides: TGTGCCAGCAGCTTAGCCGGACAGGGGGCGGGGGGCTACACCTTC.

The J gene is TRBJ2-2, the V gene TRBV9; weak D call: TRBD1 (6 bases). The germline CDR1 and CDR2 sequences are SGDLS and YYNGEE. The CDR3 consists of 12 residues. Trimming left V 4 bases short and J 9 bases short, with 10 bases between. In DNA, the CDR3 is TGTGCCAGCAGCCCAGGGGAACGGGAGCTGTTTTTT. It encodes CASSPGERELFF. Full variable domain (outside the CDR3, taken from reference TRBV9 and TRBJ2-2): DSGVTQTPKHLITATGQRVTLRCSPRSGDLSVYWYQQSLDQGLQFLIQYYNGEERAKGNILERFSAQQFPDLHSELNLSSLELGDSALYFCASSPGERELFFGEGSRLTVL.

The chain combines TRBV2 with TRBJ2-1; the D gene is possibly TRBD1 (5 bases). Germline V lookup: CDR1 SNHLY, CDR2 FYNNEI. The CDR3 runs to 15 residues. V was cut by 5 bases and J by 5 bases, with 16 bases left in between. CDR3 coding DNA: TGTGCCAGCAGTCCCTGGGGCCCAGGGAACAATGAGCAGTTCTTC. The encoded protein is CASSPWGPGNNEQFF.